This TCR beta chain was documented in a study of T-cell reconstitution after alpha-beta-depleted transplantation in children. Germline loops: CDR1 SGHRS, CDR2 YFSETQ. The CDR3 is 15 residues long. V shed 4 bases, J shed 2 bases, and the junction held 8 bases outside the gene matches. Findings of the study overall: One year after transplant, T-cell counts and diversity came mostly from newly produced T cells. The study reportedly traced alpha-beta T cells about two months after transplant to several hundred expanded graft clones. It was surviving recipient T cells and thymic progenitors that gave some patients high TCRbeta diversity at day 60.

A library of TCRbeta sequences, prepared with unique molecular identifiers, was generated. TCRdb redid the calling of the PCR reads with MiXCR, one entry per CDR3 protein. The table records 400,000 to 550,000 distinct CDR3 sequences, over 9.5% of them present only once. This clonotype was detected ten times or more. Its antigen remains unidentified. Sequencing used PBMCs, obtained before TCRalphabeta/CD19-depleted stem cell transplant. The chain is built from TRBV5-1 and TRBJ1-2; 7 nucleotides line up with TRBD1. The TCR was taken from a child between 2 and 9 years old with inherited bone marrow failure, due to receive a stem cell transplant. Here the CDR3 DNA reads TGCGCCAGCAGCGTACAGACAGGGATCAACTATGGCTACACCTTC. Translating it yields CASSVQTGINYGYTF. Full variable domain (rest looked up from reference TRBV5-1 and TRBJ1-2): KAGVTQTPRYLIKTRGQQVTLSCSPISGHRSVSWYQQTPGQGLQFLFEYFSETQRNKGNFPGRFSGRQFSNSRSEMNVSTLELGDSALYLCASSVQTGINYGYTFGSGTRLTVV.